The present T cell receptor (beta chain) was sequenced within a study of shared clonotypes between healthy human individuals. Study background: Aged 18 to 49, the donors were a couple of women and three men.

For this clone: Its antigen remains unidentified.

Measured with immunoSEQ multiplex PCR; TCRdb has only the in-frame clones, and not every one. The sample shows approximately 740,000 clones, roughly 92% of them seen only once. Whole-study results and caveats: Sampling included only blood; tissue repertoires likely differ. How much donors shared clonotypes was expected to be affected by sequencing depth.

Naive CD8 cells were CD45RO-negative, positively selected for CCR7, excluding terminally differentiated effector memory CD45RA+ cells. There were no recent acute infections or vaccinations among the donors, who were healthy HIV-negative adults. Source material: naive CD8+ T cells sorted from blood. The receptor's source is a man aged 30 to 45 in good health.

The CDR3 here is CASRAQGWNTEAFF. In nucleotides, the CDR3 is TGTGCCAGCAGGGCACAGGGGTGGAACACTGAAGCTTTCTTT. The chain couples TRBV6-4 to TRBJ1-1; TRBD1 matches 7 bases. Trimming removed 6 bases from V and 1 base from J; junction bases left unmatched: 5. CDR3 length: 14 residues. Germline CDR1 reads MRHNA; CDR2 reads SNTAGT.